The clone carrying this T cell receptor (beta chain) was seen more than once but under ten times. V gave up 0 bases and J gave up 0 bases, with 7 bases separating them. The CDR3 consists of 15 residues. CDR1 and CDR2 from the germline V gene are SGHAT and FQNNGV. The study reverse transcribed the entire isolated RNA, so it sequenced expressed TCRB transcripts. TCRdb keeps only in-frame clones here, not all; method: immunoSEQ multiplex PCR. Among around 150,000 clones, around 8% were seen once, and the ten largest hold approximately 0.65%. The data derive from a study of beta chain features in type 1 diabetes. Study context: Across the samples, some 99 million sorted cells were examined in total.

The authors obtained over 95% purity in all sorted populations. The rearrangement links TRBV11-2 to TRBJ2-3; weak D call: TRBD2 (5 bases). The TCR was taken from a man aged 18 to 35 in good health. Material for sequencing was central memory CD4+ T cells from blood. The CDR3 DNA is TGTGCCAGCAGCTTAGATGGCGGGAGCACAGATACGCAGTATTTT. Amino acids: CASSLDGGSTDTQYF.